One and the same sample provided the 8 T cell receptor beta chains below, sequenced in a study of OX40 agonist ivuxolimab in advanced cancers. Profiled with immunoSEQ multiplex PCR; TCRdb holds only in-frame clones, not every one. The data contain 40,000 to 45,000 clones, approximately 92% of them singletons. Specimen: CD4+ or CD8+ T cells sorted from blood, collected in a trial of the OX40 agonist ivuxolimab. The receptor set was obtained from an adult with an advanced solid tumor such as melanoma, head and neck, liver or kidney cancer.

The chain links TRBV7-2 to TRBJ1-1; D is unresolved. Germline V lookup: CDR1 SGHTA, CDR2 FQGNSA. Trimming removed 2 bases at V and 1 base at J, with 11 bases between. The CDR3 extends over 15 amino acids. The CDR3 reads CASSLLLAQNTEAFF. The CDR3 DNA sequence: TGTGCCAGCAGCTTACTTTTAGCACAGAACACTGAAGCTTTCTTT.

This chain uses TRBV4-3 with TRBJ1-3; D call uncertain. The CDR3 sequence is 13 residues long. Germline lookup yields CDR1 LGHNA and CDR2 YSLEER. V shed 2 bases and J shed 8 bases, with 10 bases lying between them. CDR3 nucleotide sequence: TGCGCCAGCAGCCAATCAGGAGTGGACACCATATATTTT. This encodes CASSQSGVDTIYF.

This clone was recorded once. The V and J genes are TRBV5-1 and TRBJ2-7; 7 nucleotides align to TRBD1. This CDR3 spans 14 amino acids. In germline, CDR1 is SGHRS, CDR2 YFSETQ. The junction had 2 bases not matched to a gene; V was cut back by 0 bases and J by 2 bases. CDR3 amino acids: CASSLGQGAYEQYF. In DNA, the CDR3 is TGCGCCAGCAGCTTGGGACAGGGAGCCTACGAGCAGTACTTC.

The chain couples TRBV6-5 to TRBJ2-7; 7 bases match TRBD1. CDR3 size: 14 residues. Trimming cost V 5 bases and J 2 bases; bases outside gene matches: 6. CDR1 and CDR2 from the germline V gene are MNHEY and SVGAGI. Here the CDR3 DNA reads TGTGCCAGCAGTACCAGGGACAGCACCTACGAGCAGTACTTC. This sequence encodes CASSTRDSTYEQYF.

The chain is built from TRBV9 and TRBJ1-1; 9 nucleotides line up with TRBD1. J gave up 3 bases and V 4 bases, and 7 bases lay outside the gene matches. Germline lookup yields CDR1 SGDLS and CDR2 YYNGEE. The CDR3 has 15 amino acids. The CDR3: CASSTLTGGYTEAFF. In nucleotides, the CDR3 is TGTGCCAGCAGCACACTAACAGGGGGCTACACTGAAGCTTTCTTT. The entire variable domain, with the rest obtained from reference TRBV9 and TRBJ1-1, is as follows: DSGVTQTPKHLITATGQRVTLRCSPRSGDLSVYWYQQSLDQGLQFLIQYYNGEERAKGNILERFSAQQFPDLHSELNLSSLELGDSALYFCASSTLTGGYTEAFFGQGTRLTVV.

This chain links TRBV5-1 with TRBJ2-2; D gene ambiguous. CDR3 length: 13 amino acids. Deletions cut 1 base from V and 7 bases from J, with 8 bases between. CDR1 and CDR2 (germline): SGHRS, YFSETQ. CDR3 loop: CASSLSADGELFF. The CDR3 region has the DNA TGCGCCAGCAGCTTGTCGGCAGACGGGGAGCTGTTTTTT.

This clone was recorded once. This chain connects TRBV6-6 to TRBJ1-2; 7 bases map to TRBD1. Trimming at V came to 9 bases and at J to 1 base, leaving 5 bases not matched to a gene. Germline CDR1 reads MNHNY; CDR2 reads SVGAGI (reference sequence). The CDR3 is 13 amino acids. CDR3 region: CASRTGINYGYTF. The CDR3 nucleotides are TGTGCCAGTCGGACAGGCATTAACTATGGCTACACCTTC.

The V call is TRBV5-5, the J call TRBJ2-1; D ambiguous. Germline loops: CDR1 SGHKS, CDR2 YYEKEE (reference sequence). The V end lost 7 bases, the J end lost 5 bases, and 13 bases lay between the germline ends. CDR3 length equals 13 residues. The CDR3 protein is CASASVGNNEQFF. CDR3 sequence (DNA): TGTGCCAGCGCCTCGGTGGGAAACAATGAGCAGTTCTTC.